This section outlines one T cell receptor beta chain sequence together with its context. The antigen remains unidentified. This sample is drawn from a study of blood T cells in healthy people across ages. Study outcomes and limitations: TCR beta diversity correlated strongly with naive T cell percentage.

It was with a sample-barcoded 5' primer and a J-beta primer mix that a second PCR of roughly 7 to 12 cycles was run. All cDNA molecules were each tagged by a template-switch adaptor with 12 random nucleotides. TCRdb reprocessed the 5' RACE reads with MiXCR, giving one entry per CDR3 protein. In the table there are over 600,000 distinct CDR3 sequences, around 41% of which are singletons. CDR1 SQVTM and CDR2 ANQGSEA come from the germline V gene. V lost 4 bases to trimming and J lost 5 bases; unmatched junction nucleotides: 2. This CDR3 spans 12 amino acids. Researchers collected about 9.6 milliliters of peripheral blood from every single donor. The extraction recovered at least 5 micrograms of total RNA per sample.

The genes are TRBV29-1 and TRBJ2-4; TRBD1 aligns across 7 bases. Sequencing was carried out using blood. This clonotype originated in a man older than 75 in good health. The CDR3 DNA follows: TGCAGCGTTGGACAGGGCCAAAACATTCAGTACTTC. Residues: CSVGQGQNIQYF.